The clone carrying this TCR beta chain was seen a handful of times. What it binds is unknown. Germline CDR1 reads SQVTM; CDR2 reads ANQGSEA. This CDR3 is 15 amino acids long. Trimming cost V 2 bases and J 0 bases, with 14 bases left between them. TCRdb re-derived calls from the reads in MiXCR, one entry per CDR3 protein. Of over 200,000 distinct CDR3 sequences listed, roughly 13% were seen once; the top ten hold about 10%. The entry originates in a study of T cell repertoires in cytomegalovirus infection. Findings and limits, study-wide: HLA-C-restricted CMV-specific TCR beta clonotypes prevailed in the ex vivo response.

This chain links TRBV29-1 with TRBJ2-7, with D perhaps matching TRBD1 (6 bases). The sample taken for sequencing was PBMCs. The clonotype originates from a human donor in good health (CMV status not recorded). Some clones in this sample may be carry-over from other donors' samples. The CDR3 loop is CSVERGDTYSYEQYF. CDR3 nucleotide sequence: TGCAGCGTTGAACGAGGGGACACTTACTCCTACGAGCAGTACTTC.